This T cell receptor beta chain was found in a study of T-cell reconstitution after alpha-beta-depleted transplantation in children. Study-wide points: Reports say that about two months after transplant, the alpha-beta T cells came out of several hundred graft clones that had expanded. Several patients had high TCRbeta diversity at day 60; it came from surviving recipient T cells and thymic progenitors.

Unique molecular identifiers were incorporated during preparation of the TCRbeta library. One entry per CDR3 protein results from TCRdb running MiXCR on the PCR reads. The profile shows 350,000 to 500,000 distinct CDR3 sequences, 43% of them singletons. Germline CDR1 reads SGHDT; CDR2 reads YYEEEE. The CDR3 extends over 15 amino acids. J was trimmed by 6 bases and V by 0 bases; bases with no gene match: 5. As regards this clonotype: Its specificity is not known.

Specimen: PBMCs, collected before TCRalphabeta/CD19-depleted stem cell transplant. V usage is TRBV5-6 and J usage is TRBJ2-2, with 7 bases aligning to TRBD1. This clonotype was obtained from a girl aged 2 to 9 with aplastic anemia, due to receive a stem cell transplant. The CDR3 reads CASSLGQGVPGELFF. The CDR3 DNA reads as TGTGCCAGCAGCTTGGGACAGGGTGTCCCCGGGGAGCTGTTTTTT.